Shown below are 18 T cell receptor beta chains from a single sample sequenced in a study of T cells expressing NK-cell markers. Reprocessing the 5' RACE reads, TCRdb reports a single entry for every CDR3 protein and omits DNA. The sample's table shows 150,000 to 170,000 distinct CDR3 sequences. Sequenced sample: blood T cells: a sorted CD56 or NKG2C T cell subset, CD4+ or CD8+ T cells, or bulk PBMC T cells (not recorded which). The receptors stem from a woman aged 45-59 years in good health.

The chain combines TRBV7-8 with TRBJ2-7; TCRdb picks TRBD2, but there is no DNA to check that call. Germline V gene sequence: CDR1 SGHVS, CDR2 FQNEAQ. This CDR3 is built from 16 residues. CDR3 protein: CASSSLTYGMGYEQYF.

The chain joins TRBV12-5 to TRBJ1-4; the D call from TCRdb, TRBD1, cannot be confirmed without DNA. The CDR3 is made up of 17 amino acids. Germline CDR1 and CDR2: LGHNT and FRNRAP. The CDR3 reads CASGFEPRGPTNEKLFF. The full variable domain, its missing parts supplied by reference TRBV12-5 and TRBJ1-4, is DARVTQTPRHKVTEMGQEVTMRCQPILGHNTVFWYRQTMMQGLELLAYFRNRAPLDDSGMPKDRFSAEMPDATLATLKIQPSEPRDSAVYFCASGFEPRGPTNEKLFFGSGTQLSVL.

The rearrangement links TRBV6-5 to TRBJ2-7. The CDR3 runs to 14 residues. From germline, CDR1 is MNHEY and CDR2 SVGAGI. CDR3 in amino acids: CASSYHKSSYEQYF.

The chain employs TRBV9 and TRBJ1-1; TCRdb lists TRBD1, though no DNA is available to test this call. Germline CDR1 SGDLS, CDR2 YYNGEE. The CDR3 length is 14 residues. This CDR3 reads CASSAPGTDHEAFF.

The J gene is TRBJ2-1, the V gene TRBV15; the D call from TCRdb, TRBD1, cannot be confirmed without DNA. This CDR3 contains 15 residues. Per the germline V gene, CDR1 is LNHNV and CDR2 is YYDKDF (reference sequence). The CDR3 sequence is CATSKTGGAGNEQFF.

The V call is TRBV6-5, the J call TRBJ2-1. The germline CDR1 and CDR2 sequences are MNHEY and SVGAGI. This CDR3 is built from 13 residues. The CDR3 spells CASSYSDLDEQFF.

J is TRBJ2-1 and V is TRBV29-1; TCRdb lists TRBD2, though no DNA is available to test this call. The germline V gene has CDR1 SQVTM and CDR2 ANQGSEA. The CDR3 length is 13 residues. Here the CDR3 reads CSVEDGRADEQFF.

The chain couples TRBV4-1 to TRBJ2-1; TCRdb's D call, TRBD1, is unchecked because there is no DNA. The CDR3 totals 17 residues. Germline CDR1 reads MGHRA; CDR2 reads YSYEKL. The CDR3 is CASSPKIPGVAYNEQFF.

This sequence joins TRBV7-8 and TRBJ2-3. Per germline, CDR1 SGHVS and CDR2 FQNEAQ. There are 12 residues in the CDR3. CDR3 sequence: CVLSSSTDTQYF.

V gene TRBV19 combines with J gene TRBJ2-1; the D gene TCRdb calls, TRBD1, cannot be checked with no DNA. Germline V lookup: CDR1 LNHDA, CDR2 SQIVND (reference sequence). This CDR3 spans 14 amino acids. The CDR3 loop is CASRAYQGREEQFF.

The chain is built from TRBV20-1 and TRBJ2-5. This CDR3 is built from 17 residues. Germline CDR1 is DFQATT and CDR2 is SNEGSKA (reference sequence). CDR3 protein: CSARDDEGRSGQETQYF.

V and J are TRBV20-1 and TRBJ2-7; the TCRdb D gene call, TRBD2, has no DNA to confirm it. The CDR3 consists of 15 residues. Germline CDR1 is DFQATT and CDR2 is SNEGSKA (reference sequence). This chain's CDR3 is CSARGERESSYEQYF.

The chain's CDR3 is CASRVVGGGSSYNEQFF. The chain uses TRBV12-3 or TRBV12-4 and TRBJ2-1; TCRdb's D gene call, TRBD1, goes unchecked for lack of DNA. The CDR3 contains 17 residues.

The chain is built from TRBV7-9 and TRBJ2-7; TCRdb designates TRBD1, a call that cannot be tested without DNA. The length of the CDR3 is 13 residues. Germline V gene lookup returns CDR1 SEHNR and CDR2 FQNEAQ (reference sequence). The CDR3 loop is CASSYGDHYEQYF.

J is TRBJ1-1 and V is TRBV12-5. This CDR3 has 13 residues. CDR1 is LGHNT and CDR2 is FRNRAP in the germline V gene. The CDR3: CASGLWPNTEAFF.

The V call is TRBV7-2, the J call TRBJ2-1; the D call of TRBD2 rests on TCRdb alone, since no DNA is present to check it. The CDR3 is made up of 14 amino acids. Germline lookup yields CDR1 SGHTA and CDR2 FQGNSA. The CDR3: CAFPSLAVHNEQFF.

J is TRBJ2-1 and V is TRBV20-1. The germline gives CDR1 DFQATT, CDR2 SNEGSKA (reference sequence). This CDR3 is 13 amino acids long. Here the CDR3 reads CSATGDSYNEQFF.

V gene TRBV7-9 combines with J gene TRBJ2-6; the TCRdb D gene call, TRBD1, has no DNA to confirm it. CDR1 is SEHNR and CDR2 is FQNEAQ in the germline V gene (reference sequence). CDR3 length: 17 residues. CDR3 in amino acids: CASSLGDGSSGANVLTF.